The T cell receptor (beta chain) under discussion was sequenced for a study of blood T cell repertoires in COVID-19. As for the study in general: Sites across the United States, Italy and Spain contributed samples from acute and convalescent COVID-19. T cells, B-cell-depleted T cells, or PBMCs provided the cDNA or gDNA that served as material.

In the original processing: Amplification from reference gene primers served as the basis for estimated nucleated cell counts. This table comes from immunoSEQ multiplex PCR, and its TCRdb copy is limited to in-frame clones, with some not included. V, J and clone size are those of that table, while D and trimming were read from the DNA. The data contain tens of thousands of clones, 82% of them singletons. V was clipped by 8 bases and J by 10 bases; unmatched bases: 13. Germline CDR1 is SGHAT and CDR2 is FQNNGV. The length of the CDR3 is 15 residues. The TCR comes from a man aged 35-49 years with acute or convalescent COVID-19. The V call is TRBV11-2, the J call TRBJ1-4; 10 bases are shared with TRBD1. Sequencing was carried out using peripheral blood. CDR3 protein: CASSKGQGEVVKLFF. The DNA for the CDR3 is TGTGCCAGCTCAAAAGGACAGGGGGAGGTTGTAAAACTGTTTTTT.